The 20 T cell receptor beta chains below were found in one sample sequenced in a study of T cells in women clearing cervical HPV infection. Clones were read by immunoSEQ multiplex PCR, and TCRdb kept only the in-frame ones, dropping some. This table lists about 32,000 clones. The specimen was blood buffy coat. These receptors all come from a woman aged 18 to 75 with a cervical HPV16 infection that either progressed to CIN3+ or cleared (not recorded which).

Comment on this clone: Sequencing ends 3 residues short of the CDR3 end; the germline J gene provides the rest. The chain combines TRBV12-3 or TRBV12-4 with TRBJ2-5; 7 nucleotides align to TRBD1. The CDR3 extends over 13 amino acids. V shed 2 bases and J 6 bases; nucleotides not matched to a gene: 3. The sequenced part of the CDR3 DNA is TGTGCCAGCAGTTTATCGACAGGGAAGACC. Encoded protein: CASSLSTGKT. The entire CDR3 protein is CASSLSTGKTQYF.

Notes on this clone: The CDR3 end lies 3 residues beyond the end of the read and is filled in from the germline J gene. The chain has TRBV30 and TRBJ1-1, with a possible D match to TRBD1 (6 bases). The CDR3 sequence is 14 residues long. V lost 7 bases, J lost 4 bases, and 19 bases lay in between. Germline V gene data show CDR1 as GTSNPN and CDR2 as SVGIG (reference sequence). CDR3 bases read: TGTGCCTTTAGAAGGGGGAGGACGGTCACTGAA. It specifies CAFRRGRTVTE. The CDR3 as a whole reads CAFRRGRTVTEAFF.

Concerning this clone itself: The CDR3 extends 3 residues past the end of the read, so its final part is completed from the germline J gene. V and J are TRBV2 and TRBJ1-1; no firm D call. V was pared by 6 bases and J by 0 bases, with 17 bases between. The CDR3 runs 16 residues. The germline V gene has CDR1 SNHLY and CDR2 FYNNEI. The sequenced CDR3 bases are TGTGCCAGCAGCGAGGCCCCCAAGGCGGTGAACACTGAA. It translates to CASSEAPKAVNTE. The full CDR3 is CASSEAPKAVNTEAFF.

A word on this clone: The read gets to within 3 residues of the CDR3 end, and the germline J gene fills in the rest. The chain employs TRBV20-1 and TRBJ2-7, with D possibly being TRBD2 (6 bases). The CDR3 sequence is 13 residues long. Germline V CDR1 and CDR2: DFQATT, SNEGSKA (reference sequence). V lost 7 bases, J lost 2 bases, and 15 bases lay in between. CDR3 sequence reads: CSGLTRNAYEQYF. CDR3 bases read: TGCAGTGGGTTGACTAGAAACGCCTACGAG.

A word on this clone: The CDR3 goes on 3 residues after the read ends, and that part is filled in from the germline J gene. Other DNA sequences from this sample encode an identical CDR3 as well. V usage is TRBV2 and J usage is TRBJ1-1, with D tentatively TRBD1 (5 bases). The germline V gene encodes CDR1 SNHLY and CDR2 FYNNEI. The CDR3 is made up of 12 amino acids. The sequenced part of the CDR3 DNA is TGTGCCAGCAGCCCCCGGGCCCCAGGG. It encodes CASSPRAPG. The whole CDR3 reads CASSPRAPGAFF.

About this clone: The CDR3 goes on 3 residues after the read ends, and that part is filled in from the germline J gene. This chain links TRBV20-1 with TRBJ1-2; D possibly corresponds to TRBD1 (6 bases). Per germline, CDR1 DFQATT and CDR2 SNEGSKA (reference sequence). V was pared by 1 base and J by 2 bases, with 14 bases between. The CDR3 sequence is 15 residues long. The covered CDR3 bases are TGCAGTGCTAGAGCCCAGGGGCAGTTAAACTATGGC. Translation gives CSARAQGQLNYG. The entire CDR3 reads CSARAQGQLNYGYTF.

As regards this clone: Read coverage stops 3 residues before the CDR3 terminus; the germline J gene supplies the remainder. The chain carries TRBV7-2 and TRBJ1-2; TRBD1 matches 7 bases. V lost 2 bases to trimming and J lost 6 bases; unmatched junction nucleotides: 0. Germline V gives CDR1 SGHTA, CDR2 FQGNSA. This CDR3 has 12 amino acids. The part of the CDR3 DNA that was read is TGTGCCAGCAGCTTAAGGGGGCATGGC. Translating it yields CASSLRGHG. The complete CDR3 reads CASSLRGHGYTF.

Worth noting for this clone: The CDR3 end is not reached by the read, which stops 3 residues before it; the germline J gene fills it in. The rearrangement links TRBV2 to TRBJ2-1, with 8 bases matching TRBD2. The V segment lost 8 bases and the J segment 2 bases; nucleotides outside the gene matches: 11. This CDR3 region has 16 residues. Germline CDR1 is SNHLY and CDR2 is FYNNEI. The CDR3 is CASADNGGATYNEQFF. CDR3 DNA (partial): TGTGCCAGCGCGGATAACGGGGGGGCCACCTACAATGAG.

Remarks on this clone: Read coverage stops 3 residues before the CDR3 terminus; the germline J gene supplies the remainder. V gene TRBV20-1 combines with J gene TRBJ1-1; 7 bases fit TRBD1. This CDR3 spans 12 amino acids. Germline CDR1 and CDR2: DFQATT and SNEGSKA (reference sequence). Partial CDR3 DNA: TGCAGTGCTAGCCCGACAGGGTTCGAA. Residues: CSASPTGFE. The full-length CDR3 reads as CSASPTGFEAFF.

On this clone itself: The sequence runs out 3 residues before the end of the CDR3; the remainder is reconstructed from the germline J gene. This chain uses TRBV19 with TRBJ2-4; 12 bases are shared with TRBD1. Germline CDR1 LNHDA, CDR2 SQIVND (reference sequence). The V gene end was trimmed by 6 bases and the J gene end by 1 base; junction bases not matched to a gene: 22. The CDR3 consists of 22 residues. The CDR3 spells CASRPYDTWDRGPLNAKNIQYF. CDR3 bases read: TGTGCCAGTAGACCTTACGACACCTGGGACAGGGGGCCACTTAACGCCAAAAACATT.

Regarding this clone: Sequencing ends 3 residues short of the CDR3 end; the germline J gene provides the rest. V is TRBV5-1 and J is TRBJ2-7; 10 nucleotides match TRBD2. CDR3 length: 16 amino acids. The trim removed 0 bases at V and 3 bases at J, leaving 6 bases unmatched. The germline CDR1 and CDR2 sequences are SGHRS and YFSETQ. The CDR3: CASSLGGLAVGYEQYF. The DNA read from the CDR3 is TGCGCCAGCAGCTTGGGAGGACTAGCGGTTGGCTACGAG.

Regarding this clone: The missing CDR3 end, 3 residues past where the read stops, is filled in from the germline J gene. The rearrangement links TRBV5-4 to TRBJ2-3, with TRBD1 matching over 7 bases. Germline CDR1 and CDR2: SGHNT and YYREEE (reference sequence). The CDR3 has 14 residues. J lost 6 bases, V lost 2 bases, and 6 bases had no gene match. The DNA read from the CDR3 is TGTGCCAGCAGCTTAGGGGGCCTCTCGGATACG. Translating gives CASSLGGLSDT. The entire CDR3 sequence reads CASSLGGLSDTQYF.

In the case of this clone: An end of the junction does not agree with germline; a read error may underlie this. Sequencing ends 3 residues short of the CDR3 end; the germline J gene provides the rest. Other DNA sequences in the same sample also yield this CDR3. The chain recombines TRBV18 with TRBJ1-3; 10 bases match TRBD1. Germline CDR1 and CDR2: KGHSH and LQKENI. The CDR3 is 16 residues long. Incomplete CDR3 DNA: TGTGCCAGCTCATATGGGACAGGGGCCTCTGGAAACACA. This codes for CASSYGTGASGNT. The full CDR3 protein reads CASSYGTGASGNTIYF.

As concerns this clone: Read coverage stops 3 residues before the CDR3 terminus; the germline J gene supplies the remainder. J is TRBJ2-5 and V is TRBV5-1, with 10 positions matching TRBD1. The CDR3 consists of 16 residues. V shed 4 bases, J shed 4 bases, and the junction held 10 bases outside the gene matches. Germline CDR1 SGHRS, CDR2 YFSETQ. CDR3 DNA (partial): TGCGCCAGCAGCGTAGCGACAGGGGGCGCGGTAGAGACC. Translation: CASSVATGGAVET. The whole CDR3 sequence is CASSVATGGAVETQYF. The full variable domain, rest sourced from reference TRBV5-1 and TRBJ2-5, is KAGVTQTPRYLIKTRGQQVTLSCSPISGHRSVSWYQQTPGQGLQFLFEYFSETQRNKGNFPGRFSGRQFSNSRSEMNVSTLELGDSALYLCASSVATGGAVETQYFGPGTRLLVL.

To note about this clone: With the read ending 3 residues before the CDR3 end, the germline J gene is used to fill in that end. V gene TRBV2 combines with J gene TRBJ2-1, with D perhaps matching TRBD1 (5 bases). Per germline, CDR1 SNHLY and CDR2 FYNNEI. CDR3 length: 13 amino acids. The germline V and J ends were trimmed by 6 bases and 8 bases, with 14 bases remaining between them. The DNA read from the CDR3 is TGTGCCAGCAGGGGGCAGAGATCCCATGAG. It yields the protein CASRGQRSHE. The full CDR3 protein reads CASRGQRSHEQFF.

Of note for this clone: The read comes to an end 3 residues before the CDR3 does, leaving the germline J gene to fill in the end. The chain links TRBV27 to TRBJ2-3; TRBD1 aligns across 11 bases. Germline loops: CDR1 MNHEY, CDR2 SMNVEV (reference sequence). With V trimmed by 5 bases and J by 1 base, 5 bases remained unmatched. The CDR3 consists of 16 residues. The CDR3 here is CASSTGTGGRTDTQYF. The CDR3 bases that were read are TGTGCCAGCAGTACAGGGACAGGGGGACGCACAGATACG.

As concerns this clone: The observed sequence ends 3 residues before the CDR3 terminus, with the missing tail filled in from the germline J gene. This chain links TRBV29-1 with TRBJ2-7; TRBD1 agrees at 7 bases. V gave up 0 bases and J gave up 1 base; unmatched junction bases: 6. Germline V lookup: CDR1 SQVTM, CDR2 ANQGSEA. This CDR3 contains 15 residues. The CDR3: CSVEDRDSPSYEQYF. Incomplete CDR3 DNA: TGCAGCGTTGAAGATCGGGACAGCCCTTCCTACGAG.

About this clone: The read stops 3 residues short of the end of the CDR3; the missing end is completed from the germline J gene. V and J are TRBV30 and TRBJ1-5, with D perhaps matching TRBD1 (5 bases). V was trimmed by 2 bases and J by 3 bases, leaving 8 bases between them. CDR1 GTSNPN and CDR2 SVGIG come from the germline V gene (reference sequence). The CDR3 covers 13 residues. The CDR3 DNA, read in part, is TGTGCCTGGAGTTCAGGGAACAATCAGCCC. This codes for CAWSSGNNQP. The whole CDR3 sequence is CAWSSGNNQPQHF.

For this clone: The missing CDR3 end, 3 residues past where the read stops, is filled in from the germline J gene. The chain uses TRBV19 and TRBJ1-1, with 8 bases fitting TRBD1. CDR1 and CDR2 from the germline V gene are LNHDA and SQIVND (reference sequence). This CDR3 is 16 amino acids long. V trimming: 1 base; J trimming: 1 base; junction bases outside the gene matches: 5. The CDR3 sequence: CASSIAGQGWNTEAFF. The sequenced CDR3 bases are TGTGCCAGTAGTATAGCAGGACAGGGATGGAACACTGAA. The whole variable domain, remainder taken from reference TRBV19 and TRBJ1-1, is DGGITQSPKYLFRKEGQNVTLSCEQNLNHDAMYWYRQDPGQGLRLIYYSQIVNDFQKGDIAEGYSVSREKKESFPLTVTSAQKNPTAFYLCASSIAGQGWNTEAFFGQGTRLTVV.

Comments on this clone: The read terminates 3 residues before the CDR3 end, so the remaining end is supplied by the germline J gene. The chain has TRBV10-3 and TRBJ2-3; D remains ambiguous. The CDR3 length is 16 residues. Per germline, CDR1 ENHRY and CDR2 SYGVKD. The sequenced CDR3 bases are TGTGCCATCAGTGAGGGTGGCGGAGCGCCTGGAGCGCCG. Its translation: CAISEGGGAPGAP. In full, the CDR3 reads CAISEGGGAPGAPQYF.